Below, one TCR beta chain is given with its context. Its specificity is unknown. Each TCR beta library was made by quantitative 5'-RACE that incorporated molecular barcodes. TCRdb ran MiXCR on the 5' RACE reads and lists one entry per CDR3 protein. The repertoire has 700,000 to 1,000,000 distinct CDR3 sequences, about 10% of them found once; the top ten carry less than 0.65%. The sample comes from a study of CD8 T cells in ankylosing spondylitis. CDR1 and CDR2 (germline): DFQATT, SNEGSKA (reference sequence). The length of the CDR3 is 13 residues. The ends were cut back, 6 bases at V and 5 bases at J, with 17 bases in the middle. Study-level findings and limits: Reportedly, significant enrichment of disease-linked clones occurred in matched ankylosing spondylitis synovial fluid. Characteristic, it appeared, of ankylosing spondylitis blood was a TCR beta motif of eight or nine highly homologous variants. Earlier authors reported some of these motif variants in reactive arthritis synovial fluid and blood. The authors found the disease-linked clones to be CD8+ and relatively rare in peripheral blood.

The chain carries TRBV20-1 and TRBJ2-7; the D gene is possibly TRBD1 (6 bases). Sequencing used blood, either unsorted or a sorted T cell fraction (not recorded which). The receptor comes from a male donor with ankylosing spondylitis. The CDR3 DNA follows: TGCAGTGCCTCCAGGGGATTCTACGACGAGCAGTACTTC. Its protein is CSASRGFYDEQYF.